The 22 T cell receptor beta chains below come from one sample, sequenced in a study of blood T cell repertoires in COVID-19. Produced via immunoSEQ multiplex PCR; TCRdb's table is partial and in-frame only. The table lists about 240,000 clones, around 84% of them singletons. Sequencing was done on a sample of peripheral blood. Receptors were obtained from a woman aged 18-30 years with acute or convalescent COVID-19.

This clone came up a few times. V usage is TRBV28 and J usage is TRBJ1-2; 8 bases line up with TRBD1. The CDR3 totals 13 residues. Germline lookup yields CDR1 MDHEN and CDR2 SYDVKM. After removal of 11 bases from V and 6 bases from J, the junction contained 11 bases not matched to a gene. CDR3 nucleotides: TGTGCCGGAGGGGACAGGAGTTGGGATGGCTACACCTTC. Its protein is CAGGDRSWDGYTF.

This chain uses TRBV5-1 with TRBJ2-7, with a possible D match to TRBD2 (5 bases). The CDR3 contains 12 residues. V dropped 3 bases and J dropped 4 bases, with 8 bases sitting between them. Germline V gene data show CDR1 as SGHRS and CDR2 as YFSETQ. CDR3 residues: CASSSEVYEQYF. The CDR3 coding sequence is TGCGCCAGCAGCTCGGAGGTATACGAGCAGTACTTC.

The genes are TRBV24-1 and TRBJ2-5; 8 bases line up with TRBD1. Trimming removed 3 bases from V and 2 bases from J; junction bases left unmatched: 1. Germline lookup yields CDR1 KGHDR and CDR2 SFDVKD. CDR3 length equals 14 residues. Written as DNA, the CDR3 is TGTGCCACCAGTGATCGGACAGGGCAAGAGACCCAGTACTTC. It codes for CATSDRTGQETQYF.

The chain recombines TRBV6-5 with TRBJ1-5, with a weak D call TRBD1 (5 bases). The V gene's germline CDR1 is MNHEY and CDR2 SVGAGI. V was shortened by 6 bases and J by 0 bases, with 9 bases between the two germline ends. The CDR3 covers 14 residues. CDR3 in amino acids: CASRQDSSNQPQHF. The CDR3 region has the DNA TGTGCCAGCAGGCAAGACAGTAGCAATCAGCCCCAGCATTTT.

The chain links TRBV7-3 to TRBJ2-1; D is uncertain. Germline V CDR1 and CDR2: SGHTA, FQGTGA. The CDR3 is 13 residues long. Between the trimmed V and J ends, which lost 3 bases and 4 bases, there was a span of 7 bases. The CDR3 here is CASSLSIYNEQFF. CDR3 DNA sequence: TGTGCCAGCAGCTTGAGTATTTACAATGAGCAGTTCTTC. The full variable domain, rest sourced from reference TRBV7-3 and TRBJ2-1, is GAGVSQTPSNKVTEKGKYVELRCDPISGHTALYWYRQSLGQGPEFLIYFQGTGAADDSGLPNDRFFAVRPEGSVSTLKIQRTERGDSAVYLCASSLSIYNEQFFGPGTRLTVL.

The chain couples TRBV27 to TRBJ2-3, with D possibly TRBD2 on 7 matching bases. From germline, CDR1 is MNHEY and CDR2 SMNVEV (reference sequence). CDR3 length equals 17 residues. V shed 4 bases and J shed 3 bases, with 20 bases lying between them. CDR3 loop: CASSSARRGGVTDTQYF. CDR3 nucleotide sequence: TGTGCCAGCAGTTCCGCGAGGAGGGGGGGAGTTACAGATACGCAGTATTTT.

V is TRBV5-4 and J is TRBJ2-7; a possible D gene is TRBD2 (6 bases). V gave up 8 bases and J gave up 2 bases, with 20 bases separating them. CDR1 is SGHNT, CDR2 YYREEE, per germline (reference sequence). CDR3 length: 15 residues. The CDR3 spells CARAPDSGETYEQYF. The CDR3 coding sequence is TGTGCCAGAGCCCCGGATAGCGGAGAAACCTACGAGCAGTACTTC.

The chain couples TRBV13 to TRBJ1-2; perhaps TRBD1 as D (6 bases). Germline CDR1 reads PRHDT; CDR2 reads FYEKMQ (reference sequence). The CDR3 is made up of 13 amino acids. V lost 3 bases and J lost 6, with 11 bases in between. The CDR3 loop is CASSFWDIHGYTF. The CDR3 coding sequence is TGTGCCAGCAGCTTCTGGGACATACATGGCTACACCTTC. Using reference TRBV13 and TRBJ1-2 for the parts outside the CDR3, the full variable domain is AAGVIQSPRHLIKEKRETATLKCYPIPRHDTVYWYQQGPGQDPQFLISFYEKMQSDKGSIPDRFSAQQFSDYHSELNMSSLELGDSALYFCASSFWDIHGYTFGSGTRLTVV.

The rearrangement joins TRBV30 to TRBJ1-6, with 7 bases fitting TRBD1. V shed 1 base, J shed 10 bases, and the junction held 7 bases outside the gene matches. Per germline, CDR1 GTSNPN and CDR2 SVGIG (reference sequence). The CDR3 is 14 residues long. Here the CDR3 reads CAWSDLQGGSPLHF. CDR3 sequence (DNA): TGTGCCTGGAGTGACCTTCAGGGGGGATCACCCCTCCACTTT.

The V and J genes are TRBV6-5 and TRBJ2-5; 9 nucleotides agree with TRBD2. This CDR3 region has 15 residues. The V segment lost 2 bases and the J segment 5 bases; nucleotides outside the gene matches: 6. CDR1 is MNHEY, CDR2 SVGAGI, per germline. The CDR3 DNA sequence: TGTGCCAGCAGTTACACTATAGCGGGAGTTGAGACCCAGTACTTC. It specifies CASSYTIAGVETQYF.

CDR3 sequence reads: CASSLHLGSNEQFF. DNA of the CDR3: TGTGCCAGCAGCTTACATCTCGGGAGTAATGAGCAGTTCTTC. This chain joins TRBV7-2 and TRBJ2-1, with a tentative D call TRBD2 (6 bases). The germline CDR1 and CDR2 sequences are SGHTA and FQGNSA. The germline V and J ends were trimmed by 2 bases and 7 bases, with 12 bases remaining between them. There are 14 residues in the CDR3.

The V and J genes are TRBV5-1 and TRBJ1-3, with D tentatively TRBD1 (5 bases). The germline gives CDR1 SGHRS, CDR2 YFSETQ. The CDR3 is 14 residues long. V lost 6 bases and J lost 9, with 19 bases in between. Here the CDR3 DNA reads TGCGCCAGCACCCTTGACCGCGGGGGTAGCACCATATATTTT. Its protein is CASTLDRGGSTIYF.

The V and J genes are TRBV28 and TRBJ1-4, with no clear D. The CDR3 has 14 residues. Trimming stripped 3 bases from V and 3 bases from J, with 8 bases between. CDR1 MDHEN and CDR2 SYDVKM come from the germline V gene. CDR3: CASSLGSSNEKLFF. The DNA of the CDR3 is TGTGCCAGCAGTTTGGGCAGCTCTAATGAAAAACTGTTTTTT.

The genes are TRBV28 and TRBJ2-7, with 11 bases aligning to TRBD2. The CDR3 extends over 14 amino acids. V lost 6 bases to trimming and J lost 3 bases; unmatched junction nucleotides: 4. The germline V gene has CDR1 MDHEN and CDR2 SYDVKM. CDR3 nucleotide sequence: TGTGCCAGCAGCCCAGGGACTAGCGGCTACGAGCAGTACTTC. It translates to CASSPGTSGYEQYF.

The genes are TRBV18 and TRBJ1-1, with a tentative D call TRBD1 (5 bases). V was trimmed by 3 bases and J by 3 bases, leaving 14 bases between them. Germline V gene data show CDR1 as KGHSH and CDR2 as LQKENI. The CDR3 has 15 residues. This CDR3 is CASSPLGGLDTEAFF. For the CDR3, the DNA is TGTGCCAGCTCACCGCTCGGGGGGTTAGACACTGAAGCTTTCTTT.

In its sample, this clone was seen once. The chain carries TRBV9 and TRBJ2-1; TRBD2 matches 11 bases. The CDR3 is made up of 16 amino acids. Germline-derived CDR1 and CDR2 are SGDLS and YYNGEE. V dropped 1 base and J dropped 7; count of bases not matched to a gene: 7. The CDR3 reads CASSVIGWTSGNEQFF. In DNA form, the CDR3 reads TGTGCCAGCAGCGTAATCGGGTGGACTAGCGGGAATGAGCAGTTCTTC.

This rearrangement joins TRBV5-1 to TRBJ2-2, with 8 positions matching TRBD2. The CDR3 length is 15 residues. Trimming cost V 2 bases and J 6 bases; bases outside gene matches: 6. The germline CDR1 and CDR2 sequences are SGHRS and YFSETQ. The CDR3 region is CASSFEREGAGELFF. The CDR3 nucleotides are TGCGCCAGCAGCTTTGAACGGGAGGGAGCCGGGGAGCTGTTTTTT. The full variable domain, its missing parts supplied by reference TRBV5-1 and TRBJ2-2, is KAGVTQTPRYLIKTRGQQVTLSCSPISGHRSVSWYQQTPGQGLQFLFEYFSETQRNKGNFPGRFSGRQFSNSRSEMNVSTLELGDSALYLCASSFEREGAGELFFGEGSRLTVL.

This clone was observed once. The gene calls are TRBV25-1 and TRBJ2-7, with 9 bases fitting TRBD2. The germline V gene encodes CDR1 MGHDK and CDR2 SYGVNS. V trimming: 7 bases; J trimming: 5 bases; junction bases outside the gene matches: 12. CDR3 length: 15 residues. The CDR3: CASTSWGGRGNEQYF. CDR3 bases: TGTGCCAGCACGTCGTGGGGCGGGAGGGGCAACGAGCAGTACTTC.

This sequence joins TRBV28 and TRBJ1-2; 8 positions agree with TRBD1. After removal of 7 bases from V and 7 bases from J, the junction contained 11 bases not matched to a gene. Germline CDR1 is MDHEN and CDR2 is SYDVKM. The CDR3 totals 14 residues. DNA for the CDR3: TGTGCCAGCAAGAAGTACAGGGGGGTTGTTGGCTACACCTTC. It translates to CASKKYRGVVGYTF.

CDR3 region: CASSWAQEGRGETQYF. The CDR3 bases are TGTGCCAGCAGCTGGGCGCAGGAGGGGAGGGGAGAGACCCAGTACTTC. The rearrangement uses TRBV5-4 and TRBJ2-5; 7 bases line up with TRBD2. Trimming took 3 bases from V and 4 from J; bases not matched to a gene: 12. The CDR3 consists of 16 residues. CDR1 is SGHNT and CDR2 is YYREEE in the germline V gene (reference sequence).

This chain uses TRBV6-2 or TRBV6-3 with TRBJ2-4; 9 bases fit TRBD1. The CDR3 consists of 15 residues. With V trimmed by 2 bases and J by 8 bases, 7 bases remained unmatched. CDR1 is MNHEY and CDR2 is SVGEGT in the germline V gene. For the CDR3, the DNA is TGTGCCAGCAGTTACCCAAAGACAGGGGGGTACATTCAGTACTTC. It is translated as CASSYPKTGGYIQYF.

The chain carries TRBV2 and TRBJ2-5, with TRBD2 matching over 9 bases. The CDR3 runs to 14 residues. V lost 8 bases, J lost 5 bases, and 9 bases stayed unmatched. Germline V gene sequence: CDR1 SNHLY, CDR2 FYNNEI. The CDR3 loop is CASELAGRGETQYF. CDR3 in DNA: TGTGCCAGCGAACTAGCGGGTCGCGGCGAGACCCAGTACTTC.